These T cell receptor beta chains were read from a single sample in a study of control samples from healthy donors and cancer patients. Assay used: immunoSEQ multiplex PCR; TCRdb lists only in-frame clones, some missing. The sample lists tens of thousands of clones; about 85% were seen once. The material sequenced was blood. The origin of the receptors is a woman aged 70-85 years in good health. Both conserved end residues are part of each CDR3. D genes are given only for firm matches. A row's size may be missing; if present it is once, few, many or a size class.

d_call	j_call	v_call	clone_size	cdr3_aa	cdr3_nt
NA	TRBJ1-1	TRBV9	few	CASSTRDGTEAFF	TGTGCCAGCAGCACCCGGGACGGCACTGAAGCTTTCTTT
NA	TRBJ2-3	TRBV6-2/TRBV6-3	NA	CASSSRLTTDTQYF	TGTGCCAGCAGCTCACGACTAACCACAGATACGCAGTATTTT
TRBD1	TRBJ1-2	TRBV19	NA	CASSDPSRDRRYGYTF	TGTGCCAGTAGTGACCCCTCACGGGACAGAAGATATGGCTACACCTTC
NA	TRBJ2-3	TRBV5-4	few	CASSLDNPSTDTQYF	TGTGCCAGCAGCTTGGATAATCCTAGCACAGATACGCAGTATTTT
NA	TRBJ2-1	TRBV15	NA	CATSIVGNEQFF	TGTGCCACCAGCATTGTGGGCAATGAGCAGTTCTTC
NA	TRBJ2-7	TRBV11-1	once	CASSEARLPKQYF	TGTGCCAGCAGCGAGGCCCGGCTCCCCAAGCAGTACTTC
NA	TRBJ1-5	TRBV29-1	NA	CSVGLGQNQPQHF	TGCAGCGTTGGGTTGGGGCAAAATCAGCCCCAGCATTTT
NA	TRBJ1-2	TRBV30	NA	CAWSVPPGGYTF	TGTGCCTGGAGTGTACCCCCGGGGGGCTACACCTTC
NA	TRBJ1-6	TRBV6-6	NA	CASSYGNSPLHF	TGTGCCAGCAGTTACGGAAATTCACCCCTCCACTTT
NA	TRBJ2-3	TRBV15	NA	CATSRDLGTGTSTDTQYF	TGTGCCACCAGCAGAGATCTGGGTACTGGCACTAGCACAGATACGCAGTATTTT
TRBD1	TRBJ1-1	TRBV6-5	NA	CASRGQVRSTEAFF	TGTGCCAGCAGGGGACAGGTTCGGTCCACTGAAGCTTTCTTT